Listed below are T cell receptor beta chains from one sample, sequenced in a study of OX40 agonist ivuxolimab in advanced cancers. TCRdb keeps only in-frame clones here, not all; method: immunoSEQ multiplex PCR. The sample lists some 62,000 clones, approximately 85% seen once, with approximately 10% in the top ten. The sequenced sample was CD4+ or CD8+ T cells sorted from blood, obtained in a trial of the OX40 agonist ivuxolimab. The receptors here all came from an adult with an advanced solid tumor such as melanoma, head and neck, liver or kidney cancer. The CDR3 runs from the conserved cysteine through the conserved F or W. Fields, in order: CDR3 protein, V gene.

CASSPIGVDRAIYGYTF TRBV5-6
CASSLASREDSTDTQYF TRBV5-6
CASSRDLITSGANVLTF TRBV27
CASSTGQGIDTQYF TRBV5-1
CASSLGQAGGGYTF TRBV19
CASSGAINYGYTF TRBV27
CASSLRLEYEQYF TRBV7-8
CASSLKWGGETQYF TRBV5-4
CASSPLGGGYETQYF TRBV4-1
CASSSPGIPDTQYF TRBV7-3
CASKARDTISYEQYF TRBV11-2
CATSRKQDWNTEAFF TRBV15
CAISEGLVYHIQYF TRBV10-3
CASSPPLSYNEQFF TRBV28
CSAGAKQGLANYGYTF TRBV29-1
CASSFGGTANEQYF TRBV7-9
CASRGLDSYGQYF TRBV6-5
CASSVPAGDPLAKNIQYF TRBV2
CASSLGQSSGNTIYF TRBV28
CASSLSIPGTGELFF TRBV5-1
CAWSVRTGSSYNEQFF TRBV30
CAWSRLASYNEQFF TRBV30
CASSAGLSYEQYF TRBV9
CAIGGLSNTGELFF TRBV10-3
CASSYARVSGYTF TRBV6-6
CASSQVGETHFGEQFF TRBV14
CATSSEFNYGYTF TRBV15
CASSLITDRDYQETQYF TRBV11-3
CASSSGTWGTQYF TRBV7-9
CASSRTADYGYTF TRBV5-6
CASSLGRGYTDTQYF TRBV5-6
CAISGRRGGHTEAFF TRBV10-3
CASSQFSGANYGYTF TRBV4-3
CASTDRPYSNQPQHF TRBV19
CASSRGGALNTEAFF TRBV9
CASSSVLGRRELFF TRBV27
CASSLRDRAQETQYF TRBV7-9
CASSLDLSRSNTIYF TRBV5-4
CASSKGRGRETQYF TRBV21-1
CASKPPGNTIYF TRBV28
CAISELDRGYNSPLHF TRBV10-3
CSARGRTEAFF TRBV20-1
CSVRPGPGNQPQHF TRBV29-1
CASSYVLGGANVLTF TRBV7-2
CASSGGTGVQSPLHF TRBV2
CASSSTDEQYF TRBV7-9
CASSTKTLKSTGELFF TRBV19
CASSQERSYTEAFF TRBV4-1